This T cell receptor beta chain was recovered during a study of blood T cell repertoires in COVID-19. Study-level information: The study drew acute and convalescent COVID-19 samples from the United States, Italy and Spain. PBMCs, B-cell-depleted T cells, or T cells were the source of the cDNA or gDNA that made up the material.

Trimming took 4 bases from V and 5 from J; bases not matched to a gene: 3. Per germline, CDR1 SGDLS and CDR2 YYNGEE. This CDR3 region has 15 residues. In the authors' workflow: Using reference gene primer amplification, nucleated cell counts were estimated. Data came from immunoSEQ multiplex PCR; TCRdb stores just in-frame clones and leaves some out. V, J and clone size derive from that table, while D and trimming were established from the DNA sequence. In the table there are fewer than 150,000 clones, approximately 83% of which are singletons. The chain is built from TRBV9 and TRBJ2-3; TRBD2 aligns across 14 bases. The sequenced material came from peripheral blood. This sequence was found in a woman between 50 and 59 years old who had recovered from COVID-19. CDR3 sequence reads: CASSPGTSGGDTQYF. The CDR3 bases are TGTGCCAGCAGCCCTGGGACTAGCGGGGGAGATACGCAGTATTTT.